Listed here are 24 T cell receptor beta chains from one sample, sequenced in a study of immune heterogeneity within non-small cell lung tumors (dated by TCRdb to about 2018). The TCR template was genomic DNA extracted from bulk tumor tissue, and approximately 630 ng of gDNA was amplified for each sample. During surgery, several biopsies were collected from each primary tumor and placed as far from one another as possible within the tumor mass. Patients in the study cohort, which was described as untreated, were newly diagnosed NSCLC cases going through curative surgery. For sequencing, a HiSeq X Ten was employed. The TCR beta CDR3 region was amplified with a multiplex PCR system whose first round of approximately 11 cycles used 32 V-gene forward primers and 13 J-gene reverse primers. TCRdb reworked the public reads: Q25 trimming with fastp, MiXCR clone assembly, productive beta chains retained. Each CDR3 protein appears once, grouped with its most common genes and DNA. This sample comprises 10,000 to 11,000 distinct CDR3 sequences, more than 15% of them detected only once. Together, the top ten hold roughly 3.8% of the sample.

Specimen: lung tumor tissue. All receptors derive from a man aged 60 to 75 with non-small cell lung cancer.

The rearrangement links TRBV5-8 to TRBJ1-4, with D maybe TRBD1 (6 bases). CDR3 size: 15 residues. Per germline, CDR1 SGHTS and CDR2 YDEGEE. The ends were cut back, 0 bases at V and 0 bases at J, with 6 bases in the middle. The CDR3 DNA reads as TGTGCCAGCAGCTTGGGACAGGCAACTAATGAAAAACTGTTTTTT. Protein: CASSLGQATNEKLFF.

Here the CDR3 DNA reads TGTGCCAGCAGTGACCCGGGACCCTGGAATGAAAAACTGTTTTTT. This sequence encodes CASSDPGPWNEKLFF. The chain uses TRBV2 and TRBJ1-4, with D possibly matching TRBD1 (5 bases). The CDR3 extends over 15 amino acids. CDR1 and CDR2 (germline): SNHLY, FYNNEI. Deletions cut 3 bases from V and 5 bases from J, with 13 bases between.

For this clonotype: Since a much larger clone is just one base distant, this may be a read error. The rearrangement joins TRBV6-2 or TRBV6-3 to TRBJ2-7; D is tentatively TRBD1 or TRBD2 (5 bases each). V was cut by 4 bases and J by 4 bases, with 11 bases left in between. Per the germline V gene, CDR1 is MNHEY and CDR2 is SVGEGT. The CDR3 loop spans 13 amino acids. The DNA for the CDR3 is TGTGCCAGCAGTTGCAGGGAGTTTTACGAGCAGTACTTC. Translating gives CASSCREFYEQYF.

This clonotype counts as medium-sized. The V call is TRBV30, the J call TRBJ2-7; 8 bases are a match to TRBD2. This CDR3 has 14 residues. V lost 2 bases to trimming and J lost 2 bases; unmatched junction nucleotides: 5. CDR1 is GTSNPN, CDR2 SVGIG, per germline (reference sequence). The CDR3 DNA is TGTGCCTGGAGTCCCAGCGGGGGAGCCTACGAGCAGTACTTC. This gives the protein CAWSPSGGAYEQYF.

This clonotype has only a few counts. The chain recombines TRBV29-1 with TRBJ2-1; maybe TRBD1 (8 bases). This CDR3 is 14 amino acids long. The V gene's germline CDR1 is SQVTM and CDR2 ANQGSEA. Trimming removed 5 bases from V and 9 bases from J, with 20 bases in between. DNA of the CDR3: TGCAGCGTTCTCGTACAGGGGGGGATAGGTGAGCAGTTCTTC. Amino acid sequence: CSVLVQGGIGEQFF.

In its sample, this clonotype ranks as medium-sized (0.01 to 0.1%). V is TRBV28 and J is TRBJ1-2; 8 bases match TRBD1. The CDR3 covers 12 residues. V gave up 10 bases and J gave up 6 bases; unmatched junction bases: 7. Germline CDR1 MDHEN, CDR2 SYDVKM. In nucleotides, the CDR3 is TGTGCCACAAGGACAGGGCTAGATGGCTACACCTTC. Its translation is CATRTGLDGYTF.

This clonotype counts as medium-sized. This rearrangement joins TRBV6-1 to TRBJ1-4; TRBD1 agrees at 9 bases. V lost 8 bases, J lost 3 bases, and 4 bases stayed unmatched. Germline lookup yields CDR1 MNHNS and CDR2 SASEGT. CDR3 length equals 14 residues. CDR3 DNA: TGTGCCAGCCAAGGACAGGGGTCTAATGAAAAACTGTTTTTT. Protein sequence: CASQGQGSNEKLFF.

This clonotype has more than one count but fewer than ten. The CDR3 sequence is CASSLMDRATGELFF. For the CDR3, the DNA is TGTGCCAGCAGCTTGATGGACAGGGCCACCGGGGAGCTGTTTTTT. This rearrangement joins TRBV5-4 to TRBJ2-2; TRBD1 aligns across 8 bases. This CDR3 contains 15 residues. V dropped 1 base and J dropped 4; count of bases not matched to a gene: 3. In germline, CDR1 is SGHNT, CDR2 YYREEE (reference sequence).

This clonotype was observed a handful of times. The chain recombines TRBV11-3 with TRBJ2-7, with 7 bases matching TRBD2. From germline, CDR1 is SGHNT and CDR2 YENEEA. The V gene end was trimmed by 5 bases and the J gene end by 4 bases; junction bases not matched to a gene: 14. There are 16 residues in the CDR3. The CDR3 loop reads CASSLRLVGTKYEQYF. The CDR3 DNA follows: TGTGCCAGCAGCCTTCGCTTGGTAGGGACTAAGTACGAGCAGTACTTC.

There are many counts of this clonotype. The chain carries TRBV30 and TRBJ2-6, with D perhaps TRBD1 (6 bases). Germline CDR1 is GTSNPN and CDR2 is SVGIG (reference sequence). The CDR3 extends over 18 amino acids. V was pared by 3 bases and J by 0 bases, with 18 bases between. Here the CDR3 reads CAWRFPGHRSSGANVLTF. In nucleotides, the CDR3 is TGTGCCTGGAGGTTCCCGGGACACCGTAGCTCTGGGGCCAACGTCCTGACTTTC.

This clonotype was observed a few times. J is TRBJ1-1 and V is TRBV4-1, with unresolved D. With 5 bases removed from V and 1 base from J, the gap between germline ends came to 8 bases. The CDR3 runs 13 residues. Germline V lookup: CDR1 MGHRA, CDR2 YSYEKL. CDR3 amino acids: CASSMRENTEAFF. DNA for the CDR3: TGCGCCAGCAGCATGAGGGAGAACACTGAAGCTTTCTTT.

A few counts support this clonotype. CDR3 sequence: CSASDLPHGGNTIYF. CDR3 bases: TGCAGTGCTAGCGACCTCCCGCACGGTGGAAACACCATATATTTT. The chain links TRBV20-1 to TRBJ1-3, with D uncertain. CDR1 and CDR2 from the germline V gene are DFQATT and SNEGSKA (reference sequence). V was shortened by 3 bases and J by 3 bases, with 15 bases between the two germline ends. The CDR3 totals 15 residues.

This clonotype was seen repeatedly, ten times or more. The chain has TRBV12-3 or TRBV12-4 and TRBJ2-3, with D perhaps matching TRBD1 (6 bases). V was trimmed by 6 bases and J by 3 bases, leaving 10 bases between them. CDR3 length: 13 amino acids. DNA for the CDR3: TGTGCCAGCAGCGATAGGGGGACAGATACGCAGTATTTT. Residues: CASSDRGTDTQYF.

Details on this clonotype: A much larger clonotype is one base distant, so this may be a read error. The chain combines TRBV15 with TRBJ2-5, with TRBD1 identical over 9 bases. Germline CDR1 and CDR2: LNHNV and YYDKDF (reference sequence). CDR3 length equals 17 residues. The V gene end was trimmed by 3 bases and the J gene end by 7 bases; junction bases not matched to a gene: 15. The CDR3 DNA reads as TGTGCCACCAGCAGGGGCGGACAGGGGAGGATTTCCAGGACCCAGTACTTC. It is translated as CATSRGGQGRISRTQYF.

The chain combines TRBV29-1 with TRBJ2-7; D is undetermined. This CDR3 is 12 amino acids long. The V gene's germline CDR1 is SQVTM and CDR2 ANQGSEA. The V end was cut by 4 bases, the J end by 4 bases, with 11 bases between. This CDR3 is CSVVTPSYEQYF. In DNA, the CDR3 is TGCAGCGTTGTGACCCCCTCGTACGAGCAGTACTTC.

Relative to its sample, this clonotype is medium-sized. The rearrangement links TRBV27 to TRBJ1-2; 9 bases match TRBD1. Trimming took 6 bases from V and 3 from J; bases not matched to a gene: 14. CDR1 and CDR2 from the germline V gene are MNHEY and SMNVEV (reference sequence). The CDR3 runs to 17 residues. The CDR3 region is CASSHLPGTGRDYGYTF. The CDR3 region has the DNA TGTGCCAGCAGCCACCTCCCCGGGACAGGGAGGGACTATGGCTACACCTTC.

The chain joins TRBV24-1 to TRBJ2-1; the match to TRBD2 covers 10 bases. In germline, CDR1 is KGHDR, CDR2 SFDVKD. CDR3 size: 15 residues. The V segment lost 10 bases and the J segment 3 bases; nucleotides outside the gene matches: 8. In nucleotides, the CDR3 is TGTGCCACAGAATCTAGCGGGAGCCTCTACAATGAGCAGTTCTTC. It translates to CATESSGSLYNEQFF.

A few counts support this clonotype. V gene TRBV30 combines with J gene TRBJ2-7; 8 positions agree with TRBD1. Germline V CDR1 and CDR2: GTSNPN, SVGIG (reference sequence). V lost 5 bases to trimming and J lost 3 bases; unmatched junction nucleotides: 6. The CDR3 has 13 residues. CDR3 sequence reads: CAWARTGSYEQYF. For the CDR3, the DNA is TGTGCCTGGGCCCGGACAGGGAGCTACGAGCAGTACTTC.

By frequency in the sample, this clonotype is medium-sized. This sequence joins TRBV11-1 and TRBJ2-7; 7 nucleotides match TRBD1. V lost 4 bases to trimming and J lost 2 bases; unmatched junction nucleotides: 11. Germline values: CDR1 SGHAT, CDR2 FQDESV (reference sequence). The CDR3 covers 16 residues. In DNA form, the CDR3 reads TGTGCCAGCAGCTCAAACTCCGGACAGGACGCCTACGAGCAGTACTTC. The encoded protein is CASSSNSGQDAYEQYF.

The table lists this clonotype with many counts. The chain is built from TRBV11-3 and TRBJ2-1, with D possibly being TRBD2 (5 bases). With 3 bases removed from V and 3 bases from J, the gap between germline ends came to 9 bases. Germline CDR1 is SGHNT and CDR2 is YENEEA. The CDR3 sequence is 14 residues long. The CDR3 bases are TGTGCCAGCAGCTTTGAGGGCTACTACAATGAGCAGTTCTTC. Translated: CASSFEGYYNEQFF. Together with reference TRBV11-3 and TRBJ2-1, the CDR3 gives the full variable domain: EAGVVQSPRYKIIEKKQPVAFWCNPISGHNTLYWYLQNLGQGPELLIRYENEEAVDDSQLPKDRFSAERLKGVDSTLKIQPAELGDSAVYLCASSFEGYYNEQFFGPGTRLTVL.

CDR3 loop: CACVGLAGDKQFF. The CDR3 bases are TGTGCCTGCGTCGGACTAGCGGGAGACAAGCAGTTCTTC. The V call is TRBV30, the J call TRBJ2-1; 13 nucleotides align to TRBD2. Germline V gene data show CDR1 as GTSNPN and CDR2 as SVGIG (reference sequence). The CDR3 sequence is 13 residues long. The trim removed 6 bases at V and 11 bases at J, leaving 7 bases unmatched.

This clonotype was counted only a few times. CDR3 loop: CASSQYRISYEQYF. The DNA of the CDR3 is TGTGCCAGCAGCCAATACCGGATTTCCTACGAGCAGTACTTC. The V call is TRBV3-1, the J call TRBJ2-7, with D unclear. Per germline, CDR1 LGHDT and CDR2 YNNKEL (reference sequence). Deletions cut 2 bases from V and 1 base from J, with 9 bases between. The CDR3 has 14 residues.

By share, this clonotype ranks as medium-sized (0.01 to 0.1%). Here the CDR3 DNA reads TGTGCCTGGAGTTTGATGGGACTGGCCTCCTACGAGCAGTACTTC. Amino acids: CAWSLMGLASYEQYF. The gene calls are TRBV30 and TRBJ2-7, with D perhaps TRBD2 (6 bases). The length of the CDR3 is 15 residues. Germline values: CDR1 GTSNPN, CDR2 SVGIG (reference sequence). V lost 2 bases and J 0 bases, leaving 14 bases between the germline ends.

The chain combines TRBV24-1 with TRBJ2-1; maybe TRBD1 (5 bases). From germline, CDR1 is KGHDR and CDR2 SFDVKD. The length of the CDR3 is 13 residues. V lost 4 bases, J lost 8 bases, and 11 bases lay in between. CDR3 bases: TGTGCCACCAGTGAAACAGGTCTTGATGAGCAGTTCTTC. This codes for CATSETGLDEQFF.